Listed below are T cell receptor beta chains from one sample, sequenced in a study of identifying expanded T cells in peripheral blood. This table comes from immunoSEQ multiplex PCR, and its TCRdb copy is limited to in-frame clones, with some not included. Of 90,000 to 95,000 clones in the sample, over 75% were seen once. Sequenced material: blood. The receptors shown here come from a person between 18 and 75 years old in good health. Each CDR3 is given with its conserved first and last residue. The order of the fields is J gene, V gene, CDR3 protein.

J: TRBJ2-7
V: TRBV5-1
CDR3: CASSWALSGRDDEQYF

J: TRBJ1-1
V: TRBV10-3
CDR3: CAISTNDRSNTEAFF

J: TRBJ2-7
V: TRBV6-5
CDR3: CASSQLAAYEQYF

J: TRBJ2-7
V: TRBV6-5
CDR3: CASSKDRGIHEQYF

J: TRBJ2-4
V: TRBV5-4
CDR3: CASSLRAAKNIQYF

J: TRBJ1-4
V: TRBV5-4
CDR3: CASSPTPRDGEEKLFF

J: TRBJ2-1
V: TRBV7-9
CDR3: CASSLTGNYYNEQFF

J: TRBJ2-3
V: TRBV7-9
CDR3: CASSPGTPTDTQYF

J: TRBJ2-7
V: TRBV19
CDR3: CASTYYEQYF

J: TRBJ1-2
V: TRBV6-1
CDR3: CASRKTGGYGYTF

J: TRBJ2-7
V: TRBV19
CDR3: CASSIDLDRTYEQYF

J: TRBJ2-2
V: TRBV6-1
CDR3: CASSDGGGSTGELFF

J: TRBJ1-1
V: TRBV6-5
CDR3: CASSYSRQLNTEAFF

J: TRBJ2-7
V: TRBV5-1
CDR3: CASSLVGGGTYEQYF

J: TRBJ1-3
V: TRBV7-9
CDR3: CASSFTGTAFSGNTIYF

J: TRBJ1-1
V: TRBV19
CDR3: CASSPLTGTTEAFF

J: TRBJ1-2
V: TRBV4-1
CDR3: CASSRREWTGDGYGYTF

J: TRBJ1-2
V: TRBV19
CDR3: CASSPDRAWGGYTF

J: TRBJ1-2
V: TRBV6-5
CDR3: CASTSDGRDGYTF

J: TRBJ1-1
V: TRBV5-4
CDR3: CASSLVAGAEAFF

J: TRBJ2-1
V: TRBV14
CDR3: CASSQGTSGYIVYNEQFF

J: TRBJ1-5
V: TRBV19
CDR3: CASSIKPRTGLQPQHF

J: TRBJ1-5
V: TRBV5-4
CDR3: CASSLGSNQPQHF

J: TRBJ2-6
V: TRBV2
CDR3: CASRQQLYSGANVLTF

J: TRBJ1-2
V: TRBV6-4
CDR3: CASRRISGGDYGYTF

J: TRBJ2-5
V: TRBV5-1
CDR3: CASSFTGQETQYF

J: TRBJ1-1
V: TRBV6-4
CDR3: CASSETPDREAFF

J: TRBJ1-2
V: TRBV19
CDR3: CASKPARLYGYTF

J: TRBJ1-6
V: TRBV30
CDR3: CAWSVMGGNNSPLHF

J: TRBJ1-1
V: TRBV11-2
CDR3: CASSLVGTVSEAFF

J: TRBJ1-2
V: TRBV5-3
CDR3: CARSCPGQLTNYGYTF

J: TRBJ1-2
V: TRBV7-9
CDR3: CASRPAQGARTGYTF

J: TRBJ1-2
V: TRBV19
CDR3: CASSSLLGTFLTGYTF

J: TRBJ1-1
V: TRBV28
CDR3: CASTLGGRNTEAFF

J: TRBJ2-7
V: TRBV7-9
CDR3: CASSLGLAGTYEQYF

J: TRBJ1-5
V: TRBV7-8
CDR3: CASSLRRTVQDSNQPQHF

J: TRBJ2-7
V: TRBV29-1
CDR3: CSVGQGVNEQYF

J: TRBJ1-2
V: TRBV13
CDR3: CASSLSENYGYTF

J: TRBJ2-7
V: TRBV5-1
CDR3: CASSWEVTYEQYF

J: TRBJ2-7
V: TRBV2
CDR3: CASRPDRFPYEQYF

J: TRBJ2-7
V: TRBV5-5
CDR3: CASSLAGQGADEQYF

J: TRBJ1-1
V: TRBV27
CDR3: CASSSRLGNTEAFF

J: TRBJ1-1
V: TRBV30
CDR3: CAWSQRTYTEAFF

J: TRBJ2-7
V: TRBV4-1
CDR3: CASSQVGLAGGAHYEQYF

J: TRBJ1-5
V: TRBV13
CDR3: CASSSRQDNQPQHF

J: TRBJ2-1
V: TRBV7-3
CDR3: CASSLSSGGYNEQFF

J: TRBJ1-4
V: TRBV9
CDR3: CASSPGTGNEKLFF

J: TRBJ1-4
V: TRBV11-1
CDR3: CASSFRGNEKLFF

J: TRBJ1-1
V: TRBV13
CDR3: CASSDRGQGDTEAFF